This T cell receptor (beta chain) originates from a study of T cells in localized non-small cell lung cancer. Assay: immunoSEQ multiplex PCR; the TCRdb copy retains only in-frame clones and omits some. The sample has about 2,000 clones, about 24% seen once. Trimming removed 0 bases from V and 7 bases from J, with 17 bases in between. Germline-derived CDR1 and CDR2 are SGDLS and YYNGEE. CDR3 length: 17 amino acids. This TCR came from a woman aged 35-70 years with stage II squamous cell lung carcinoma. The sequenced sample was lung tumor tissue, obtained before any cancer treatment. The V and J genes are TRBV9 and TRBJ1-6; no reliable D call. The CDR3 DNA sequence: TGTGCCAGCAGCGTAGCCCAGCGTGCGGTCGGGAATTCACCCCTCCACTTT. It is translated as CASSVAQRAVGNSPLHF.